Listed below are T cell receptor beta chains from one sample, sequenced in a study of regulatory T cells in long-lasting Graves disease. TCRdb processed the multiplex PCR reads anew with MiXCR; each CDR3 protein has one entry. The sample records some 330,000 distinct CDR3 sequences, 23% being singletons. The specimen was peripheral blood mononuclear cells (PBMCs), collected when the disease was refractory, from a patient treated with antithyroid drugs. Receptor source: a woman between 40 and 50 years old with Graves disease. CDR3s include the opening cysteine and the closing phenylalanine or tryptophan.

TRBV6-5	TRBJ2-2	CASSYSKGDPTSNTGELFF
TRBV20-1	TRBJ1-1	CSASDVRTEAFF
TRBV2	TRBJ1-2	CASSSQGKGYGYTF
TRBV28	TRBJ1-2	CASSFLGRTAGSTYGYTF
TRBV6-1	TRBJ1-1	CASSEKRLSQAFF
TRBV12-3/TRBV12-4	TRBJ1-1	CASSFLHSMNTEAFF
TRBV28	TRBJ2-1	CASSLIPVLAGRSSYNEQFF
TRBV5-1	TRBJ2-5	CASRMSEAQETQYF
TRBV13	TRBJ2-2	CASSLGMVLDTGELFF
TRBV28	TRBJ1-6	CASRPAGSPLHF
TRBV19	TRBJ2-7	CASSMALAGVYEQYF
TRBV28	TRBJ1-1	CASSFPTGYTEAFF
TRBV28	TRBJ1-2	CASSLAGTGAYGYTF
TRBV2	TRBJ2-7	CAGTSGSYEQYF
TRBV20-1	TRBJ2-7	CSARDDDRGRAYEQYF
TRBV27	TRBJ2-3	CASSLSFWGTQYF
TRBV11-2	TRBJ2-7	CASSLALRGLRFYEQYF
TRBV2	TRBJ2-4	CASGLTQNIQYF
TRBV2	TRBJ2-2	CASSDGMGGGTGELFF
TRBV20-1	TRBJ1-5	CSATAGNGNQPQHF
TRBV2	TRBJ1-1	CASSGSSWGTEAFF
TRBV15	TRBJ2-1	CATSSFSRAHEQFF
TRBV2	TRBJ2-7	CASSPGAPNAEQYF
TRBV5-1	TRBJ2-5	CASSLERIGGKTQYF
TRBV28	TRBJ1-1	CASSLPPGQGSGAFF
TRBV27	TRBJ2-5	CASSFTGTLNQETQYF
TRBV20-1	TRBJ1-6	CSARDATGDNSPLHF
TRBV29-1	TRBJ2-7	CSVGDRVGDEQYF
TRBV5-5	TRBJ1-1	CASIHRGKSTEAFF
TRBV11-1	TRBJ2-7	CASSSLTSGRETEQYF
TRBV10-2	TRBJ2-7	CASTTDNAYEQYF
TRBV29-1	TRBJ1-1	CSVEDRTGHEAFF
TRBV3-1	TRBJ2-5	CASSPTGRVQETQYF
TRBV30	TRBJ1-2	CAWSTDRWLF
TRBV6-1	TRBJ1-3	CASSEADWVHTIYF
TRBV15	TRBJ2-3	CATSRAASGKGQYF
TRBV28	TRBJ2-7	CASLAGQGALSSYEQYF
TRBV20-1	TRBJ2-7	CSASPLDFTADF
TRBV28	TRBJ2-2	CASSTSGTGATGELFF
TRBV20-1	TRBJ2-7	CSASPGLVLREQYF
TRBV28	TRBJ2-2	CASSSGLHGELFF
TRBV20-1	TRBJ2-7	CSAVPGTGGYEQYF